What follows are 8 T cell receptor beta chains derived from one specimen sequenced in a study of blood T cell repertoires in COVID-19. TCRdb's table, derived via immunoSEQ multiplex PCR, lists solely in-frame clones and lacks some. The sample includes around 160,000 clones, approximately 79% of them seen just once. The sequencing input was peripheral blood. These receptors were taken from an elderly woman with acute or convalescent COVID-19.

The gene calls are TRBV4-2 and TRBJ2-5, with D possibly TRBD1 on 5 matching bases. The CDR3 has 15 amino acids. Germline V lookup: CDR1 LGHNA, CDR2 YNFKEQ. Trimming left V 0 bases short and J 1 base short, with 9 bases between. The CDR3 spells CASSQEGHSQETQYF. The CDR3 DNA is TGTGCCAGCAGCCAAGAGGGGCACAGCCAAGAGACCCAGTACTTC.

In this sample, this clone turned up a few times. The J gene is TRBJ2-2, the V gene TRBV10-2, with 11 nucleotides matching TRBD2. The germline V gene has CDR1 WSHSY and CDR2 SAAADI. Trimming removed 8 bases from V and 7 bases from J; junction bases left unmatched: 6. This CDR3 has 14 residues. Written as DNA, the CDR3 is TGCGCCAGCGGAATAGCGGGAGGGTTCGGGGAGCTGTTTTTT. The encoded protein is CASGIAGGFGELFF.

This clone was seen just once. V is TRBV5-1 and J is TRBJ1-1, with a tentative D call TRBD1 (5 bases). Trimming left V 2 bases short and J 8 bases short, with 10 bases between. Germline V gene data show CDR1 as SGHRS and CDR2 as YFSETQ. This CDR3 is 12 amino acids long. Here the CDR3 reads CASSLIQGEAFF. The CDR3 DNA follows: TGCGCCAGCAGCTTAATCCAGGGAGAAGCTTTCTTT.

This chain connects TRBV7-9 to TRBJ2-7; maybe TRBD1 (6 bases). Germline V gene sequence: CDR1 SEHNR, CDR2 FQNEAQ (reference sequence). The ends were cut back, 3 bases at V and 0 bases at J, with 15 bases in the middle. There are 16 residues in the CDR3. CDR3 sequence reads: CASSFSGRGHSYEQYF. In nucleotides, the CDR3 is TGTGCCAGCAGCTTTTCCGGCAGGGGACACTCCTACGAGCAGTACTTC.

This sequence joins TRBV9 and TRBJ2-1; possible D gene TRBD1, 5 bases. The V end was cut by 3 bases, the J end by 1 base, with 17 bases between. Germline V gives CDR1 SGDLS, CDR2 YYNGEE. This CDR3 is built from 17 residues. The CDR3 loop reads CASSEGWPSASYNEQFF. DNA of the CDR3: TGTGCCAGCAGCGAGGGGTGGCCGAGCGCGTCCTACAATGAGCAGTTCTTC.

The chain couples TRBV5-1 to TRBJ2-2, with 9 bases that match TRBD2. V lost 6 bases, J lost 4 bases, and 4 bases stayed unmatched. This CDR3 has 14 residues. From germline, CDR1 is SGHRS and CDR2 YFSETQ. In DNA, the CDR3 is TGCGCCAGCACTCTAGCGGGAACCACCGGGGAGCTGTTTTTT. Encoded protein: CASTLAGTTGELFF. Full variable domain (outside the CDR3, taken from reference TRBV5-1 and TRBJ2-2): KAGVTQTPRYLIKTRGQQVTLSCSPISGHRSVSWYQQTPGQGLQFLFEYFSETQRNKGNFPGRFSGRQFSNSRSEMNVSTLELGDSALYLCASTLAGTTGELFFGEGSRLTVL.

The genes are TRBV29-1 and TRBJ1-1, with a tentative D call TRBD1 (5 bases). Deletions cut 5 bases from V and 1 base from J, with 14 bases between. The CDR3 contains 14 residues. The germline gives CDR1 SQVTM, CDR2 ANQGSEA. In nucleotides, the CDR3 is TGCAGCGTTACCGGTGTTACAGGGAACACTGAAGCTTTCTTT. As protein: CSVTGVTGNTEAFF. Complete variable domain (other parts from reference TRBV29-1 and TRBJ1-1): SAVISQKPSRDICQRGTSLTIQCQVDSQVTMMFWYRQQPGQSLTLIATANQGSEATYESGFVIDKFPISRPNLTFSTLTVSNMSPEDSSIYLCSVTGVTGNTEAFFGQGTRLTVV.

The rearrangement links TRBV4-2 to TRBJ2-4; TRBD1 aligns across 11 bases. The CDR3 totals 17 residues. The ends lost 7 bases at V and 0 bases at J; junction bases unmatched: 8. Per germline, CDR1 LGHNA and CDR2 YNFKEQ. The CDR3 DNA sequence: TGTGCCAGCAAGGGACAGGGGGTAGAGCTAGCCAAAAACATTCAGTACTTC. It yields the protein CASKGQGVELAKNIQYF.